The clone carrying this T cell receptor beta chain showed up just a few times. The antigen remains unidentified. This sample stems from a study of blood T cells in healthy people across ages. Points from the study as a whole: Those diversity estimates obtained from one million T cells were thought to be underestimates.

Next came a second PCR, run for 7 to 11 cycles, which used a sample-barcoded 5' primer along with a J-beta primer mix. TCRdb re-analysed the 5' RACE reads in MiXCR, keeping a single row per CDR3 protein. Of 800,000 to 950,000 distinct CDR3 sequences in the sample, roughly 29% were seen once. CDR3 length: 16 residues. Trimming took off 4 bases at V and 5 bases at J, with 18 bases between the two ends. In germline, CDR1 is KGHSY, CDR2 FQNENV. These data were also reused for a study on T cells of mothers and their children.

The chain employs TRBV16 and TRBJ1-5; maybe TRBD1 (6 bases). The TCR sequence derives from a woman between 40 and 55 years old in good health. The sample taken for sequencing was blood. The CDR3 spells CASSRPPGQTDQPQHF. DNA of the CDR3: TGTGCCAGCAGCCGACCCCCGGGACAAACGGATCAGCCCCAGCATTTT. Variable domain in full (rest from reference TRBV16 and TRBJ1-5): GEEVAQTPKHLVRGEGQKAKLYCAPIKGHSYVFWYQQVLKNEFKFLISFQNENVFDETGMPKERFSAKCLPNSPCSLEIQATKLEDSAVYFCASSRPPGQTDQPQHFGDGTRLSIL.